This is a list of T cell receptor beta chains from one sample in a study of T cells in Graves' hyperthyroidism and ophthalmopathy. TCRdb itself ran the multiplex PCR reads through MiXCR, one entry per CDR3 protein. This table holds hundreds of thousands of distinct CDR3 sequences, about 15% found once. The sequenced sample was blood. The receptors stem from a woman under 40 with Graves' hyperthyroidism. Both conserved end residues are part of each CDR3. Each record gives: D gene, V gene, clone size, J gene, CDR3 DNA, CDR3 protein. The D gene is left open where the match is weak. Clone size is not always given. Where it is, it says once, few, many or a class for expanded clones.

>-|TRBV12-3/TRBV12-4|many|TRBJ2-1
TGTGCCAGCAGATCCAATGTTCTGGGCTACAATGAGCAGTTCTTC
CASRSNVLGYNEQFF
>-|TRBV29-1|few|TRBJ1-1
TGCAGCGCTGAACAGTGGGGTGGCACTGAAGCTTTCTTT
CSAEQWGGTEAFF
>-|TRBV12-5|many|TRBJ2-5
TGTGCTAGTGGTTTGGTACTAGGCAGGCAAGAGACCCAGTACTTC
CASGLVLGRQETQYF
>TRBD1|TRBV7-9|few|TRBJ2-7
TGTGCCAGCAGCGGGGACAGACAGGTGCGCGAGCAGTACTTC
CASSGDRQVREQYF
>TRBD1|TRBV24-1|many|TRBJ1-1
TGTGCCACCAGTGGTCAGGGGGCGGGTACTGAAGCTTTCTTT
CATSGQGAGTEAFF
>-|TRBV7-2|many|TRBJ1-6
TGTGCCAGCAGCTTAGTCCCCCTCCACTTT
CASSLVPLHF
>-|TRBV12-3/TRBV12-4|many|TRBJ2-2
TGTGCCAGCCAAGCAAGGGCTGCGAACACCGGGGAGCTGTTTTTT
CASQARAANTGELFF
>-|TRBV4-3|-|TRBJ2-3
TGCGCCAGCAGCCCCCGGACCGAAGTTTCCACAGATACGCAGTATTTT
CASSPRTEVSTDTQYF
>-|TRBV28|-|TRBJ2-2
TGTGCCAGCAGTTTACAGGGTTACGGGGAGCTGTTTTTT
CASSLQGYGELFF
>-|TRBV15|few|TRBJ2-5
TGTGCCACCAGCAGAGATGGCGGGCGGATTGCGGCCCAGTACTTC
CATSRDGGRIAAQYF
>TRBD2|TRBV11-2|few|TRBJ2-7
TGTGCCAGCAGCTTAGGACTAGCGGGAGGGACATACTCCTACGAGCAGTACTTC
CASSLGLAGGTYSYEQYF
>TRBD1|TRBV2|-|TRBJ1-2
TGTGCCAGTCGACCCGGGACAGCTAACTATGGCTACACCTTC
CASRPGTANYGYTF
>-|TRBV3-1|few|TRBJ2-2
TGTGCCAGCAGCCAAGGCTCGCCTAGCCGGCATTCCTCGACCGGGGAGCTGTTTTTT
CASSQGSPSRHSSTGELFF
>-|TRBV28|many|TRBJ2-1
TGTGCCAGCATGGGCTATAGTATGGGTGAGCAGTTCTTC
CASMGYSMGEQFF
>-|TRBV28|many|TRBJ1-1
TGTGCCAGCAGTTCCCGTCTTGAAGCTTTCTTT
CASSSRLEAFF
>-|TRBV7-9|-|TRBJ1-1
TGTGCCAGCAGCGTCCGGACGGCTGAAGCTTTCTTT
CASSVRTAEAFF
>-|TRBV20-1|-|TRBJ2-7
TGCAGTGCTAGTGGTAATTTTGGGTTAGATCCTACGCAGCAGTACTTC
CSASGNFGLDPTQQYF
>TRBD1|TRBV29-1|few|TRBJ2-7
TGCAGCTTACATGGGGCACCAGGGGAGGGACAGGGGACCTACGAGCAGTACTTC
CSLHGAPGEGQGTYEQYF
>-|TRBV20-1|many|TRBJ1-5
TGCAGTGTTTTGCTAGGGGGAGGAGGGCAGCCCCAGCATTTT
CSVLLGGGGQPQHF
>-|TRBV6-2/TRBV6-3|many|TRBJ2-1
TGTGCCAGCAGCCCATCGTGGAGATTCACCTACAATGAGCAGTTCTTC
CASSPSWRFTYNEQFF
>-|TRBV19|many|TRBJ2-7
TGTGCCAGTAGTTCCCAACAGGGTCCGACCGAGCAGTACTTC
CASSSQQGPTEQYF
>TRBD2|TRBV11-1|many|TRBJ2-5
TGTGCCAGCAGCTTAGAACGCGGGAGGGTTGAGACCCAGTACTTC
CASSLERGRVETQYF
>-|TRBV7-2|many|TRBJ2-1
TGTGCCAGCAGCGGGACTGCCCTCAATGAGCAGTTCTTC
CASSGTALNEQFF
>-|TRBV3-1|-|TRBJ2-6
TGTGCCAGCAGCCCGGACAACTCTGGGGCCAACGTCCTGACTTTC
CASSPDNSGANVLTF
>-|TRBV29-1|-|TRBJ2-1
TGCAGCGGGGCATGGAATGAGCAGTTCTTC
CSGAWNEQFF
>-|TRBV20-1|-|TRBJ1-2
TGCAGTGCCGGTGGGGGAGCAGTTTCTCCGTCGGGCTACACCTTC
CSAGGGAVSPSGYTF
>TRBD1|TRBV28|many|TRBJ1-2
TGTGCCAGCAATCCCCCAGACAGGGTCGGCTATGGCTACACCTTC
CASNPPDRVGYGYTF
>-|TRBV2|many|TRBJ1-1
TGTGCCAGCATTGTTCAATTGAACACTGAAGCTTTCTTT
CASIVQLNTEAFF
>-|TRBV24-1|-|TRBJ1-1
TGTGCCACCAGTGCAGGGCACACTGAAGCTTTCTTT
CATSAGHTEAFF